The rows below give T cell receptor beta chains drawn from one sample of a study of blood T cells in healthy people across ages. TCRdb used MiXCR to reprocess the 5' RACE reads, holding one entry per CDR3 protein. Of some 780,000 distinct CDR3 sequences in the sample, roughly 56% were seen once. Sequencing was done on a sample of blood. Receptors were obtained from a man in his forties in good health. CDR3s leave out the opening cysteine and the closing phenylalanine or tryptophan. A D gene is named only where the DNA matches it firmly. The size entry is marked missing in some rows and otherwise reads once, few, many or a size class.

J gene | V gene | clone size | D gene | CDR3 protein
TRBJ2-6 | TRBV29-1 | - | - | SVHSSGANVLT
TRBJ1-2 | TRBV5-1 | - | - | ASSSRTHPYGYT
TRBJ2-7 | TRBV12-3/TRBV12-4 | few | - | ASSLGPRTPYEQY
TRBJ1-1 | TRBV3-1 | - | TRBD1 | ASSQRTGSTEAF
TRBJ2-1 | TRBV20-1 | - | - | SASLATGRGANEQF
TRBJ1-2 | TRBV6-2/TRBV6-3 | - | - | ASSPLVTEINYGYT
TRBJ2-7 | TRBV9 | - | - | ASSVEGGGVPREQY
TRBJ1-6 | TRBV5-1 | once | TRBD1 | ASSLVLGTGSAEGNSPLH
TRBJ2-1 | TRBV4-3 | few | - | ASSQDLAAVFDEQF
TRBJ1-5 | TRBV6-6 | - | - | ASSYDSYSNQPQH
TRBJ2-5 | TRBV7-6 | - | - | ASSLGRAGETQY
TRBJ1-2 | TRBV28 | few | - | ASSLLGEYGYT
TRBJ2-3 | TRBV5-1 | - | - | ASSMVLQRDTQY
TRBJ2-7 | TRBV6-5 | few | - | ASTTSFGVSSYEQY
- | TRBV5-1 | few | TRBD2 | ASSLVTGTRSSEQY
TRBJ2-5 | TRBV28 | few | - | ASSLLTDSETQY
TRBJ2-6 | TRBV3-1 | many | - | ASSQDLSGANVLT
TRBJ1-1 | TRBV7-9 | once | TRBD1 | ASSFLRDRRSMNTEAF